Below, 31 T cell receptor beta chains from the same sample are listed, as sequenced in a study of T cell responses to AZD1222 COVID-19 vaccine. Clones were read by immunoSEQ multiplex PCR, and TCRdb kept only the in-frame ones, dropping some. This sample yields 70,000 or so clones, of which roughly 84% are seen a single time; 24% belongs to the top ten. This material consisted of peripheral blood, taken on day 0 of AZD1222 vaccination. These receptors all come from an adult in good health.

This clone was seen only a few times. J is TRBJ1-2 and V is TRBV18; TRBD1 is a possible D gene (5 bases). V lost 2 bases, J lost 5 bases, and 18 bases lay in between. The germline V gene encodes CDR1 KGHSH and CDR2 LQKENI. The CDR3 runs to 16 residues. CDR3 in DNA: TGTGCCAGCTCACCAGGGGGGAGTATATGGCTATATGGCTACACCTTC. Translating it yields CASSPGGSIWLYGYTF.

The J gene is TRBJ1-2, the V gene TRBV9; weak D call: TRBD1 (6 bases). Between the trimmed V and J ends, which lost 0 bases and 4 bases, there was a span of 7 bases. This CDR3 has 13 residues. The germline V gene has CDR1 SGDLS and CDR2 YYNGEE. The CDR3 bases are TGTGCCAGCAGCGTAGAGACAGGCTATGGCTACACCTTC. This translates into CASSVETGYGYTF.

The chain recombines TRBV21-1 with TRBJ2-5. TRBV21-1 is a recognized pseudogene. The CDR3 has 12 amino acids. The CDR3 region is CASRGPQETQYF. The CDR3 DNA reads TGTGCCAGCAGGGGACCCCAAGAGACCCAGTACTTC.

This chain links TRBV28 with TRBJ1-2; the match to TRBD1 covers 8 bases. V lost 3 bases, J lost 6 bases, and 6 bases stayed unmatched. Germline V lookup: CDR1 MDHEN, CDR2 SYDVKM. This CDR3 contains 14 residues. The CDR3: CASSFRGLENGYTF. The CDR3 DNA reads TGTGCCAGCAGTTTCAGGGGGCTAGAAAATGGCTACACCTTC.

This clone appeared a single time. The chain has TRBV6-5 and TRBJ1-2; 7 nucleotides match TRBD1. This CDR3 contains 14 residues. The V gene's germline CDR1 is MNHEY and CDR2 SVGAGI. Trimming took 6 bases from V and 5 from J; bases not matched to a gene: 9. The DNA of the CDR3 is TGTGCCAGCAGCGTCACAGGGGTAAGGTATGGCTACACCTTC. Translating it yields CASSVTGVRYGYTF.

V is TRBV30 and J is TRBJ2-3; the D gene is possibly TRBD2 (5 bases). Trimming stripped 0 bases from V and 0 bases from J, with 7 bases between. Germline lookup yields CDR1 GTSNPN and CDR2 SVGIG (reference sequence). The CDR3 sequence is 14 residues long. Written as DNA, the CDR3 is TGTGCCTGGAGTGTACTAGGGAGCACAGATACGCAGTATTTT. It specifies CAWSVLGSTDTQYF.

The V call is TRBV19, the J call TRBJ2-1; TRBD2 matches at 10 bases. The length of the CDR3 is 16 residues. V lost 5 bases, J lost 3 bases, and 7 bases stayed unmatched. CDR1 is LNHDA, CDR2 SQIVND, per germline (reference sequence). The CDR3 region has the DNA TGTGCCAGTAGTGAAGTAGCGGGGGGTCTCTACAATGAGCAGTTCTTC. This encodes CASSEVAGGLYNEQFF. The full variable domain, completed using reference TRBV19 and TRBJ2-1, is DGGITQSPKYLFRKEGQNVTLSCEQNLNHDAMYWYRQDPGQGLRLIYYSQIVNDFQKGDIAEGYSVSREKKESFPLTVTSAQKNPTAFYLCASSEVAGGLYNEQFFGPGTRLTVL.

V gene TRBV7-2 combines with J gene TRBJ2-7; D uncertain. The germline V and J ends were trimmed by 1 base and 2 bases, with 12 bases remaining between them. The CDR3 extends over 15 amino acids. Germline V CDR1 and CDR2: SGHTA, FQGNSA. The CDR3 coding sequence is TGTGCCAGCAGCTTAGGAGCCGGGTTCCCCTACGAGCAGTACTTC. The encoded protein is CASSLGAGFPYEQYF.

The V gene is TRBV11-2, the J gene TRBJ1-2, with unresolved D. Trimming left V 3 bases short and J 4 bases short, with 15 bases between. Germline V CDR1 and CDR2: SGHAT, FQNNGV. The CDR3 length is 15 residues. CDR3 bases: TGTGCCAGCAGCTTTATCGGCGACCGCAGCTATGGCTACACCTTC. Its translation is CASSFIGDRSYGYTF.

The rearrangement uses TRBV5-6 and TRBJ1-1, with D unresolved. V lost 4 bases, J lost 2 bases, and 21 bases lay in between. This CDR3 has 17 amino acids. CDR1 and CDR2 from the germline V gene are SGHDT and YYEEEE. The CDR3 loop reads CASSTSKAGELNTEAFF. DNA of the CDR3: TGTGCCAGCAGCACGAGCAAGGCCGGGGAGTTAAACACTGAAGCTTTCTTT.

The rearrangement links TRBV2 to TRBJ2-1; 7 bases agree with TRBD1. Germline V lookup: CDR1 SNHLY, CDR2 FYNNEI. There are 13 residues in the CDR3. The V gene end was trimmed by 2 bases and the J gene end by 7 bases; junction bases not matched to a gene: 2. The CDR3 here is CASSEYRGNEQFF. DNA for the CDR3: TGTGCCAGCAGTGAATACAGGGGAAATGAGCAGTTCTTC.

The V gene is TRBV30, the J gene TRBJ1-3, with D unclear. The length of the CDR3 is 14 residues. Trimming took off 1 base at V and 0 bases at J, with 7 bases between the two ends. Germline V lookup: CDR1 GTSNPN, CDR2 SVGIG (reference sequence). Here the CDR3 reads CAWSEIGSGNTIYF. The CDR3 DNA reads TGTGCCTGGAGTGAGATCGGCTCTGGAAACACCATATATTTT.

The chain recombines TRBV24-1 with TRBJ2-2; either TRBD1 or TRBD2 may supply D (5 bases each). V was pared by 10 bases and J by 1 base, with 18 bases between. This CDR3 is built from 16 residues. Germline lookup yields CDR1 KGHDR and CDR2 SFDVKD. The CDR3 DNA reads TGTGCCACGGGTCCCCGGGACCTAAAGAACACCGGGGAGCTGTTTTTT. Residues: CATGPRDLKNTGELFF.

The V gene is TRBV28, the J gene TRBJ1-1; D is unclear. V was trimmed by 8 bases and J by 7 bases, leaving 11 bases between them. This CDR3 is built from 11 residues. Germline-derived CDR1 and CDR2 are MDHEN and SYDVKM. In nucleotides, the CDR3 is TGTGCCAGCGTGACCGACCGTGAAGCTTTCTTT. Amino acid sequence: CASVTDREAFF.

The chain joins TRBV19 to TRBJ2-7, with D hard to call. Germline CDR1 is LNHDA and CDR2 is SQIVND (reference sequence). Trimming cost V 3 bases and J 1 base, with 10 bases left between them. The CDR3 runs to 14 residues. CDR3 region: CASSILDGSYEQYF. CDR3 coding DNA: TGTGCCAGTAGTATTTTGGACGGGTCCTACGAGCAGTACTTC.

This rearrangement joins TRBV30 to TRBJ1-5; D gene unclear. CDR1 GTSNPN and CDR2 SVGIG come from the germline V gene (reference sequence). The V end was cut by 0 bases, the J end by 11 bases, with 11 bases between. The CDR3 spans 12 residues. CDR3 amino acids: CAWSVAGVAQHF. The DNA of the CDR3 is TGTGCCTGGAGTGTTGCAGGTGTGGCCCAGCATTTT.

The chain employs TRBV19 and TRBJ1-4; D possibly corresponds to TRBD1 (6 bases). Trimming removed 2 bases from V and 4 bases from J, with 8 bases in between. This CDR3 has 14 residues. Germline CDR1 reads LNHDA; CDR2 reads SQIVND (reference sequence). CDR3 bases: TGTGCCAGTAGTATACGACAGGTTAATGAAAAACTGTTTTTT. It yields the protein CASSIRQVNEKLFF. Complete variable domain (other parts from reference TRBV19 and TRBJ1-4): DGGITQSPKYLFRKEGQNVTLSCEQNLNHDAMYWYRQDPGQGLRLIYYSQIVNDFQKGDIAEGYSVSREKKESFPLTVTSAQKNPTAFYLCASSIRQVNEKLFFGSGTQLSVL.

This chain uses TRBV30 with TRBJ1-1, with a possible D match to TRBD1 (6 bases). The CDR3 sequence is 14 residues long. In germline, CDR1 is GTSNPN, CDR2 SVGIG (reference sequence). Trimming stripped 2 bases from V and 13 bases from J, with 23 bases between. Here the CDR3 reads CAWSSPGRGGGSFF. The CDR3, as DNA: TGTGCCTGGAGTAGCCCAGGGAGAGGGGGTGGAAGTTTCTTT. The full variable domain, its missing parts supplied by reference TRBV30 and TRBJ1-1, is SQTIHQWPATLVQPVGSPLSLECTVEGTSNPNLYWYRQAAGRGLQLLFYSVGIGQISSEVPQNLSASRPQDRQFILSSKKLLLSDSGFYLCAWSSPGRGGGSFFGQGTRLTVV.

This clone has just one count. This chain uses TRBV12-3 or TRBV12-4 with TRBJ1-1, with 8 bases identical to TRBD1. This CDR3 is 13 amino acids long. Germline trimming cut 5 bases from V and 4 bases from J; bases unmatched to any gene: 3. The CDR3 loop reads CASSTGTGTEAFF. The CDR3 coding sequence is TGTGCCAGCAGTACAGGGACAGGCACTGAAGCTTTCTTT.

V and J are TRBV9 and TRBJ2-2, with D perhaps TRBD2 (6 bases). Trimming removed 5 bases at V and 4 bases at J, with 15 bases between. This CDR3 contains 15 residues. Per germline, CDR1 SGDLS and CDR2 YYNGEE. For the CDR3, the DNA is TGTGCCAGCAGTCAACCTCTCGGGAGCACCGGGGAGCTGTTTTTT. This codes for CASSQPLGSTGELFF.

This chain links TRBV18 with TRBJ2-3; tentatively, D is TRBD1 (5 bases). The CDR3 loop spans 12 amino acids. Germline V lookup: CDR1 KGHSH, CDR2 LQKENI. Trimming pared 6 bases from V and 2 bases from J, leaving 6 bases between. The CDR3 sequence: CASSDNTDTQYF. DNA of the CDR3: TGTGCCAGCTCGGACAACACAGATACGCAGTATTTT.

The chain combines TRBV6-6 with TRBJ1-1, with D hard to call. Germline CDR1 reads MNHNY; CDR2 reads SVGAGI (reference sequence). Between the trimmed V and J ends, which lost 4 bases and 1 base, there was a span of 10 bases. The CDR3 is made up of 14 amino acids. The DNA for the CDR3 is TGTGCCAGCAGTTTATTCAGTGGGAACACTGAAGCTTTCTTT. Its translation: CASSLFSGNTEAFF.

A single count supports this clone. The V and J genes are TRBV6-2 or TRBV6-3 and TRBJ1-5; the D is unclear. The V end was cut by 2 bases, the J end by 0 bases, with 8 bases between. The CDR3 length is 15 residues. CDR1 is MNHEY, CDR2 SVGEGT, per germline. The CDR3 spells CASSYREYSNQPQHF. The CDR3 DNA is TGTGCCAGCAGTTACCGGGAATATAGCAATCAGCCCCAGCATTTT.

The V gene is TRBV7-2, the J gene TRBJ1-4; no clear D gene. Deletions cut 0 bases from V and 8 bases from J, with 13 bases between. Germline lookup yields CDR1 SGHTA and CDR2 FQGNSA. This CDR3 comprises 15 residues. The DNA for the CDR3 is TGTGCCAGCAGCTTAGCGATCGGGGTTCAGGAAAAACTGTTTTTT. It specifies CASSLAIGVQEKLFF.

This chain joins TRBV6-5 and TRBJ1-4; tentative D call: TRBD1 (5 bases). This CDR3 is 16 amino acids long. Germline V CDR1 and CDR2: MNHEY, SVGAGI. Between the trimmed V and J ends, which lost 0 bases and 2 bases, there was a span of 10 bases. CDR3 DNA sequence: TGTGCCAGCAGTTACTCCATACAGGTTACTAATGAAAAACTGTTTTTT. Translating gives CASSYSIQVTNEKLFF.

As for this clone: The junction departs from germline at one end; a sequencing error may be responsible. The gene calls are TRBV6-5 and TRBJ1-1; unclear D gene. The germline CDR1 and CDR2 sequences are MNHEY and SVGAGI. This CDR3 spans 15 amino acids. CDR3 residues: CASSYKRDVKTEAFF. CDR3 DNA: TGTGCCAGCAGTTACAAGAGGGATGTGAAGACTGAAGCTTTCTTT.

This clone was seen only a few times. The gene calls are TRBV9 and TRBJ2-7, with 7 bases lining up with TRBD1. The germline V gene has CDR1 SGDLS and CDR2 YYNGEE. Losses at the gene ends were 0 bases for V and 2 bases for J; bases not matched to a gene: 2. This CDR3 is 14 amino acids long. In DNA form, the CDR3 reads TGTGCCAGCAGCGTAGACAGGGGAGCCTACGAGCAGTACTTC. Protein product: CASSVDRGAYEQYF.

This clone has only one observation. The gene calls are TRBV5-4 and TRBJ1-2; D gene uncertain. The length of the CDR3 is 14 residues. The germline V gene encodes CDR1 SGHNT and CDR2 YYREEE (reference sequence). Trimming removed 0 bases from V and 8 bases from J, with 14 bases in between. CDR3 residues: CASSLDGRTGGYTF. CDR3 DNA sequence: TGTGCCAGCAGCTTGGATGGGAGGACTGGCGGCTACACCTTC.

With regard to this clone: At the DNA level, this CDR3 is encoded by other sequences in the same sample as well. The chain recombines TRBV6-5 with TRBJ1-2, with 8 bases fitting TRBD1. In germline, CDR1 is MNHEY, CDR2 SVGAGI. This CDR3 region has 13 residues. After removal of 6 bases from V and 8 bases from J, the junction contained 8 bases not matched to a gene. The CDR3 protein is CASRSGQGEGYTF. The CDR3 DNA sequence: TGTGCCAGCAGATCAGGACAGGGAGAGGGCTACACCTTC.

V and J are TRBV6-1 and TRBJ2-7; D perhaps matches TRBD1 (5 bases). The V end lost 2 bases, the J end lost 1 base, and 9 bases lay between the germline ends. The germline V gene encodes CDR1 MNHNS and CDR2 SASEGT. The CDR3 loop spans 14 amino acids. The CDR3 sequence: CASSEQGVSYEQYF. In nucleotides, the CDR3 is TGTGCCAGCAGTGAACAGGGCGTTTCCTACGAGCAGTACTTC.

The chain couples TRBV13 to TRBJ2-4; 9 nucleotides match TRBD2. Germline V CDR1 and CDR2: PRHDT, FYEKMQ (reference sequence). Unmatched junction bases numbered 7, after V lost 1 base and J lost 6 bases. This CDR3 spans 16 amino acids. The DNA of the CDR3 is TGTGCCAGCAGCTTAGCCGGCGGGGGGGCCGTAAACATTCAGTACTTC. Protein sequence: CASSLAGGGAVNIQYF.